This TCR beta chain was captured in a study of regulatory T cells in long-lasting Graves disease. For the study at large: Over-5-year antithyroid drug use with positive TSH receptor antibodies defined persistent Graves' disease in the study. General observations from the study: With persistent disease, TRBV28, TRBJ1-2 and TRBJ2-5 were the favored segments. Blood alone, not thyroid tissue, was studied.

Time point: persistent/refractory GD, antithyroid drugs over 5 years with positive TRAb. PBMC-derived RNA was used for the TCR library. It was an endocrinology department in Xi'an, China, that provided the patients. CDR3 size: 11 residues. Trimming took off 0 bases at V and 4 bases at J, with 4 bases between the two ends. Germline CDR1 is GTSNPN and CDR2 is SVGIG (reference sequence). Sequencing libraries for TCR beta were prepared with iRepertoire HTBI primers and Arm-PCR of CDR3 regions. One entry per CDR3 protein results from TCRdb running MiXCR on the multiplex PCR reads. The sample has about 340,000 distinct CDR3 sequences; roughly a fifth are singletons. With respect to this clonotype: Antigen specificity is unknown.

The rearrangement joins TRBV30 to TRBJ2-7; no clear D. The receptor was derived from a female donor with Graves disease. The specimen comprised peripheral blood mononuclear cells (PBMCs), sampled when the disease was refractory, from a patient treated with antithyroid drugs. The CDR3, as DNA: TGTGCCTGGAGTGTACGGTACGAGCAGTACTTC. Its translation: CAWSVRYEQYF.